The 3 T cell receptor beta chains below come from one sample, sequenced in a study of cytomegalovirus exposure and HLA in healthy donors. Here immunoSEQ multiplex PCR was the method, and the copy in TCRdb shows in-frame clones only, minus some. The table lists under 200,000 clones, roughly 96% of them singletons. Sequenced sample: PBMCs. The receptors stem from a young woman in good health and CMV-seronegative.

V gene TRBV2 combines with J gene TRBJ1-2; TRBD1 might be the D (5 bases). This CDR3 region has 14 residues. V lost 6 bases, J lost 8 bases, and 19 bases lay in between. Germline V gives CDR1 SNHLY, CDR2 FYNNEI. CDR3 loop: CASSMNRFKKGYTF. The CDR3 DNA reads TGTGCCAGCAGCATGAACAGGTTTAAAAAGGGCTACACCTTC.

This chain connects TRBV5-6 to TRBJ2-7; TRBD1 matches at 7 bases. This CDR3 has 18 residues. Germline trimming cut 1 base from V and 2 bases from J; bases unmatched to any gene: 15. Germline lookup yields CDR1 SGHDT and CDR2 YYEEEE. This chain's CDR3 is CASSLPTIQGGKTYEQYF. CDR3 in DNA: TGTGCCAGCAGCTTGCCCACCATACAAGGGGGCAAAACCTACGAGCAGTACTTC.

V gene TRBV6-6 combines with J gene TRBJ2-5; 7 positions agree with TRBD2. CDR3 size: 13 residues. In germline, CDR1 is MNHNY, CDR2 SVGAGI (reference sequence). Losses at the gene ends were 2 bases for V and 5 bases for J; bases not matched to a gene: 2. CDR3 amino acids: CASSYGEGETQYF. The CDR3 region has the DNA TGTGCCAGCAGTTACGGGGAGGGCGAGACCCAGTACTTC.